This T cell receptor beta chain was sequenced in a study of blood T cell repertoires in COVID-19. Background on the study: Samples of COVID-19 (acute and convalescent) were obtained from the United States, Italy and Spain. PBMCs, B-cell-depleted T cells, or T cells provided the cDNA or gDNA that made up the material.

CDR3 size: 14 residues. V was trimmed by 5 bases and J by 7 bases, leaving 17 bases between them. CDR1 and CDR2 from the germline V gene are SEHNR and FQNEAQ (reference sequence). Under the authors' procedure: Amplification from reference gene primers served as the basis for estimated nucleated cell counts. The repertoire was sequenced with immunoSEQ multiplex PCR; TCRdb's copy has only in-frame clones and lacks some. V, J and clone size are taken as reported in that table, and D and trimming were inferred from the DNA itself. The table shows some 46,000 clones, with around 83% occurring only once. The material sequenced was peripheral blood. The receptor was isolated from a woman older than 75 with acute or convalescent COVID-19. The chain recombines TRBV7-9 with TRBJ1-1; a possible D gene is TRBD1 (6 bases). The CDR3 DNA reads TGTGCCAGCAGCCTGACGGCAGGGGCCGTTGAAGCTTTCTTT. It translates to CASSLTAGAVEAFF.